The rows below give T cell receptor beta chains drawn from one sample of a study of T cells after yellow fever vaccination. In TCRdb, the 5' RACE reads were re-called with MiXCR into one record per CDR3 protein. Found here are roughly 310,000 distinct CDR3 sequences, roughly 9.4% of them singletons; the top ten hold 15% to 20%. Sequences were derived from PBMCs, sampled on the day of the first yellow fever vaccination. The receptors derive from a man between 18 and 35 years old who received the YFV17D yellow fever vaccine. Each CDR3 is given with its conserved first and last residue. A D gene is named only where the DNA matches it firmly. Where a row states a size, it is once, few, many or the class of an expanded clone; other rows omit it.

J gene | clone size | V gene | D gene | CDR3 protein | CDR3 DNA
TRBJ2-1 | few | TRBV11-1 | TRBD2 | CASSRGLAGGTRWGEQFF | TGTGCCAGCAGCCGCGGACTAGCGGGGGGGACCCGCTGGGGTGAGCAGTTCTTC
TRBJ2-3 | many | TRBV7-9 | NA | CASSLAEAAHSPDTQYF | TGTGCCAGCAGCTTAGCAGAGGCCGCCCACAGCCCAGATACGCAGTATTTT
TRBJ2-5 | few | TRBV7-9 | TRBD1 | CASSPLGQGASETQYF | TGTGCCAGCAGCCCCCTGGGACAGGGGGCTTCGGAGACCCAGTACTTC
TRBJ1-2 | many | TRBV7-2 | TRBD1 | CASSLAGQGHGYTF | TGTGCCAGCAGCTTGGCCGGACAGGGTCATGGCTACACCTTC
TRBJ2-4 | NA | TRBV4-3 | TRBD1 | CASSQEQGTKNIQYF | TGCGCCAGCAGCCAAGAACAGGGGACCAAAAACATTCAGTACTTC
TRBJ2-2 | NA | TRBV7-3 | NA | CASSFEGTGELFF | TGTGCCAGCAGCTTCGAGGGCACGGGGGAGCTGTTTTTT
TRBJ2-3 | few | TRBV18 | NA | CASSPRAAGSTDTQYF | TGTGCCAGCTCACCAAGGGCCGCGGGGTCCACAGATACGCAGTATTTT
TRBJ1-4 | many | TRBV5-5 | NA | CASSLGTDFEKLFF | TGTGCCAGCAGCTTGGGGACAGACTTCGAAAAACTGTTTTTT
TRBJ2-3 | few | TRBV6-2/TRBV6-3 | NA | CASSWGLADTQYF | TGTGCCAGCAGTTGGGGGTTGGCAGATACGCAGTATTTT
TRBJ2-5 | NA | TRBV5-6 | NA | CASSLPNVMQETQYF | TGTGCCAGCAGCCTCCCAAACGTAATGCAAGAGACCCAGTACTTC
TRBJ2-3 | NA | TRBV5-1 | TRBD1 | CASSFAGTVTSTDTQYF | TGCGCCAGCAGCTTTGCCGGGACAGTTACTAGCACAGATACGCAGTATTTT
TRBJ1-1 | NA | TRBV29-1 | NA | CSVEEGAHPEAFF | TGCAGCGTTGAAGAGGGGGCGCACCCTGAAGCTTTCTTT
TRBJ2-1 | NA | TRBV18 | NA | CASSPRAGSFYNEQFF | TGTGCCAGCTCACCACGAGCGGGCAGCTTTTACAATGAGCAGTTCTTC
TRBJ2-1 | many | TRBV5-1 | TRBD2 | CASSPRLAGGLNEQFF | TGCGCCAGCAGCCCCAGACTAGCGGGGGGCCTCAATGAGCAGTTCTTC
TRBJ1-2 | NA | TRBV7-9 | NA | CASSFIRDGYTF | TGTGCCAGCAGCTTTATCAGGGACGGCTACACCTTC
TRBJ2-7 | NA | TRBV20-1 | NA | CSALLDRSYEQYF | TGCAGTGCCTTGTTAGACAGGAGCTACGAGCAGTACTTC
TRBJ1-5 | NA | TRBV10-3 | TRBD1 | CAISDRTGINQPQHF | TGTGCCATCAGTGACCGGACAGGCATCAATCAGCCCCAGCATTTT
TRBJ2-5 | few | TRBV7-2 | NA | CASSRTGSLETQYF | TGTGCCAGCAGCAGAACAGGGTCCCTAGAGACCCAGTACTTC
TRBJ1-1 | NA | TRBV5-1 | NA | CASSPTPSGTEAFF | TGCGCCAGCAGTCCGACGCCCTCGGGGACTGAAGCTTTCTTT
TRBJ2-1 | NA | TRBV20-1 | NA | CSAGAWAESYNEQFF | TGCAGTGCGGGAGCCTGGGCGGAGTCCTACAATGAGCAGTTCTTC
TRBJ2-3 | NA | TRBV20-1 | TRBD2 | CSARAKRGTSTDTQYF | TGCAGTGCTAGAGCGAAGCGGGGGACTAGCACAGATACGCAGTATTTT
TRBJ2-3 | few | TRBV6-2/TRBV6-3 | NA | CASSRRASTDTQYF | TGTGCCAGCAGCCGAAGGGCCTCCACAGATACGCAGTATTTT
TRBJ2-5 | few | TRBV7-2 | NA | CASSFAAAQETQYF | TGTGCCAGCAGCTTTGCGGCAGCCCAAGAGACCCAGTACTTC
TRBJ2-7 | NA | TRBV7-2 | NA | CASSPRQVYEQYF | TGTGCCAGCAGCCCTCGGCAGGTCTACGAGCAGTACTTC
TRBJ2-3 | NA | TRBV6-2/TRBV6-3 | TRBD2 | CASSSGRYHTDTQYF | TGTGCCAGCAGTAGCGGGAGGTATCACACAGATACGCAGTATTTT
TRBJ1-5 | few | TRBV6-1 | NA | CASSVSGANQPQHF | TGTGCCAGCAGCGTCTCAGGAGCCAATCAGCCCCAGCATTTT
TRBJ2-1 | NA | TRBV12-3/TRBV12-4 | TRBD1 | CASSLEGTGVNEQFF | TGTGCCAGCAGTTTAGAAGGGACAGGGGTCAATGAGCAGTTCTTC
TRBJ1-2 | NA | TRBV19 | NA | CASSIGPDTFNYGYTF | TGTGCCAGTAGTATTGGGCCTGACACGTTTAACTATGGCTACACCTTC
TRBJ1-6 | few | TRBV5-4 | TRBD1 | CASSLNRGAKPLHF | TGTGCCAGCAGCTTGAACAGGGGCGCGAAACCCCTCCACTTT
TRBJ1-2 | few | TRBV20-1 | NA | CSAEVREGYGYTF | TGCAGTGCTGAAGTTCGGGAAGGCTATGGCTACACCTTC
TRBJ1-3 | many | TRBV12-3/TRBV12-4 | NA | CASSFRVSGNTIYF | TGTGCCAGCAGTTTCCGAGTATCTGGAAACACCATATATTTT
TRBJ2-3 | few | TRBV12-3/TRBV12-4 | TRBD2 | CASRGTSGQGFRTDTQYF | TGTGCCAGCAGAGGAACTAGCGGTCAGGGTTTCCGCACAGATACGCAGTATTTT
TRBJ1-2 | few | TRBV27 | NA | CASTGGYTF | TGTGCCAGCACAGGTGGCTACACCTTC
TRBJ1-3 | NA | TRBV4-1 | NA | CASSQTTRVRGGGNTIYF | TGCGCCAGCAGCCAAACTACCCGAGTACGGGGCGGAGGAAACACCATATATTTT
TRBJ2-2 | few | TRBV10-3 | TRBD1 | CAISLDRGAHTGELFF | TGTGCCATCAGTCTGGACAGGGGAGCTCACACCGGGGAGCTGTTTTTT
TRBJ2-3 | few | TRBV20-1 | TRBD2 | CSAPNPRGSTDTQYF | TGCAGTGCGCCGAATCCGCGGGGGAGCACAGATACGCAGTATTTT
TRBJ2-3 | many | TRBV7-2 | NA | CASSLRLNTDTQYF | TGTGCCAGCAGCTTACGCCTCAACACAGATACGCAGTATTTT
TRBJ2-7 | many | TRBV25-1 | NA | CASSEWGRTYEQYF | TGTGCCAGCAGTGAATGGGGCAGGACCTACGAGCAGTACTTC
TRBJ2-2 | few | TRBV7-2 | NA | CASSFWDLGELFF | TGTGCCAGCAGCTTTTGGGATCTCGGGGAGCTGTTTTTT
TRBJ1-3 | NA | TRBV7-2 | NA | CASSLVTGLRGNTIYF | TGTGCCAGCAGCTTAGTAACAGGGCTTCGCGGAAACACCATATATTTT
TRBJ2-3 | NA | TRBV30 | TRBD1 | CAWRDRGRTDTQYF | TGTGCCTGGAGGGACAGGGGACGGACAGATACGCAGTATTTT
TRBJ2-5 | NA | TRBV20-1 | NA | CSARAAELETQYF | TGCAGTGCTAGAGCGGCAGAGTTGGAGACCCAGTACTTC
TRBJ2-1 | NA | TRBV7-2 | NA | CASSFRGSNSEQFF | TGTGCCAGCAGCTTTAGGGGTAGTAACAGTGAGCAGTTCTTC
TRBJ2-5 | many | TRBV2 | NA | CASSKGYPETQYF | TGTGCCAGCAGTAAGGGCTACCCAGAGACCCAGTACTTC
TRBJ1-4 | NA | TRBV11-2 | TRBD1 | CASSLGQGGGEKLFF | TGTGCCAGCAGCTTAGGACAGGGTGGAGGTGAAAAACTGTTTTTT
TRBJ1-1 | NA | TRBV9 | NA | CASSAEIGYLSTEAFF | TGTGCCAGCAGCGCAGAGATAGGGTACCTCTCGACTGAAGCTTTCTTT
TRBJ1-5 | few | TRBV18 | NA | CASSPVVGEQPQHF | TGTGCCAGCTCACCGGTAGTAGGGGAGCAGCCCCAGCATTTT
TRBJ1-3 | many | TRBV4-1 | NA | CASSQERSSGNTIYF | TGCGCCAGCAGCCAAGAACGCAGCTCTGGAAACACCATATATTTT
TRBJ2-7 | NA | TRBV7-2 | NA | CASSPSRLGRSYEQYF | TGTGCCAGCAGCCCCTCCCGATTAGGGCGCTCCTACGAGCAGTACTTC
TRBJ2-1 | few | TRBV4-3 | NA | CASSPGQSLHNEQFF | TGCGCCAGCAGCCCGGGACAATCTCTGCACAATGAGCAGTTCTTC
TRBJ1-4 | few | TRBV4-3 | NA | CASSHPSEKLFF | TGCGCCAGCAGCCACCCGTCTGAAAAACTGTTTTTT